This is a list of T cell receptor beta chains from one sample in a study. MiXCR was run by TCRdb on the RT-PCR reads, yielding one entry per CDR3 protein. The top ten hold 3.6% of the sample, which has fewer than 800,000 distinct CDR3 sequences, approximately 15% seen once. Sequenced material: memory CD4+ T cells from blood. The receptors stem from a female donor in good health, serving as a healthy control. Both conserved end residues are part of each CDR3. D genes are given only for firm matches. The size entry is marked missing in some rows and otherwise reads once, few, many or a size class.

clone_size	v_call	d_call	j_call	cdr3_nt	cdr3_aa
many	TRBV20-1	-	TRBJ2-1	TGCAGTGCTCTTAAAATAGAAAACATAAACAATGAGCAGTTCTTC	CSALKIENINNEQFF
few	TRBV24-1	-	TRBJ2-5	TGTGCCACCAGCAGGGGTCCCCAATTTCAAGAGACCCAGTACTTC	CATSRGPQFQETQYF
few	TRBV7-9	-	TRBJ2-3	TGTGCCAGCAGCTTAATTATAGATACGCAGTATTTT	CASSLIIDTQYF
few	TRBV12-3/TRBV12-4	TRBD1	TRBJ1-1	TGTGCCAGCAGTTTAGGCAGGGGGCTTACTGAAGCTTTCTTT	CASSLGRGLTEAFF
-	TRBV20-1	-	TRBJ2-1	TGCAGTGCTTCACCGCGGGGCCAGCGGAAGAGCTCCTACAATGAGCAGTTCTTC	CSASPRGQRKSSYNEQFF
-	TRBV20-1	-	TRBJ2-3	TGCAGTGCAGCCACCGAAGGAACCTTCCTCCGCACAGATACGCAGTATTTT	CSAATEGTFLRTDTQYF
-	TRBV7-9	-	TRBJ1-4	TGTGCCAGCAGCTCTGCCGGGACGGGTGAGAAACTGTTTTTT	CASSSAGTGEKLFF
many	TRBV20-1	TRBD1	TRBJ2-7	TGCAGTGCTAGAACCCGGGACAGCTTCTCCTACGAGCAGTACTTC	CSARTRDSFSYEQYF
few	TRBV7-2	TRBD1	TRBJ2-7	TGTGCCAGCAGCACACAAACCTCTCCGGGACAGGGCCTCTACGAGCAGTACTTC	CASSTQTSPGQGLYEQYF
many	TRBV7-2	-	TRBJ2-7	TGTGCCAGCAGTTTGATGGCTTACAGTGGATACGAGCAGTACTTC	CASSLMAYSGYEQYF
few	TRBV7-2	TRBD1	TRBJ2-6	TGTGCCAGCAGCTTAGAACTCCAGGACAGGGGTGCCCTGCCTGGGGCCAACGTCCTGACTTTC	CASSLELQDRGALPGANVLTF
many	TRBV12-3/TRBV12-4	TRBD2	TRBJ2-1	TGTGCCAGCACTAGCCAGACTAGCGGCTACAATGAGCAGTTCTTC	CASTSQTSGYNEQFF
-	TRBV27	-	TRBJ2-7	TGTGCCAGCAGTATACGGGACGGTAGCTCCTACGAGCAGTACTTC	CASSIRDGSSYEQYF
few	TRBV5-6	-	TRBJ2-7	TGTGCCAGCAGCCCGGGGTACAATCGCGAGCAGTACTTC	CASSPGYNREQYF
many	TRBV29-1	-	TRBJ1-4	TGCAGCGCCTCTCTTGGGTCAGGGTTCAATGAAAAACTGTTTTTT	CSASLGSGFNEKLFF
-	TRBV12-3/TRBV12-4	TRBD2	TRBJ2-1	TGTGCCAGCAGTTCCGGGACTAGCGGACCCTACAATGAGCAGTTCTTC	CASSSGTSGPYNEQFF
-	TRBV27	-	TRBJ2-7	TGTGCCAGCAGTTTATCTCCGGGACCCGCGGAAAGAGAGCAGTACTTC	CASSLSPGPAEREQYF
few	TRBV30	-	TRBJ1-1	TGTGCCTGGATCCCCGGTCGGCGGACTAACACTGAAGCTTTCTTT	CAWIPGRRTNTEAFF
-	TRBV12-3/TRBV12-4	TRBD1	TRBJ1-2	TGTGCCAGCAGTTTTTTACAGGGGAAGAGGAACTATGGCTACACCTTC	CASSFLQGKRNYGYTF
-	TRBV12-3/TRBV12-4	TRBD2	TRBJ2-5	TGTGCCAGCAGTTTAGGCAGCGGGAGGGAAGAGACCCAGTACTTC	CASSLGSGREETQYF
few	TRBV6-2/TRBV6-3	-	TRBJ1-2	TGTGCCAGCAGTTACCAGTACTATGGCTACACCTTC	CASSYQYYGYTF
many	TRBV27	TRBD2	TRBJ2-1	TGTGCCAGCAGTTTAAAACTAGCGGGAGGTTCCTACAATGAGCAGTTCTTC	CASSLKLAGGSYNEQFF
few	TRBV5-1	-	TRBJ1-1	TGCGCCAGCAGCTTGGCTCCGGGCCAGGCTGAAGCTTTCTTT	CASSLAPGQAEAFF
many	TRBV5-5	-	TRBJ2-3	TGTGCCAGCAGCTTGGGCCCCCTAGAGGATACGCAGTATTTT	CASSLGPLEDTQYF
few	TRBV1	-	TRBJ2-7	TGCACAGTAGGGGGCTTCTACGAGCAGTACTTC	CTVGGFYEQYF
-	TRBV7-9	-	TRBJ1-4	TGTGCCAGCAGTCCGATGGGGCTGGCAACTAATGAAAAACTGTTTTTT	CASSPMGLATNEKLFF
-	TRBV27	TRBD1	TRBJ1-6	TGTGCCAGCAGACCTCAGACAGGGGAGGGATCACCCCTCCACTTT	CASRPQTGEGSPLHF
-	TRBV20-1	TRBD2	TRBJ2-1	TGCAGTGCTTACCGGAGCGGGAGGGACAATGAGCAGTTCTTC	CSAYRSGRDNEQFF
many	TRBV12-3/TRBV12-4	TRBD1	TRBJ1-2	TGTGCCAGCAGTTTGTGGACAGGGCACTATGGCTACACCTTC	CASSLWTGHYGYTF
few	TRBV20-1	-	TRBJ2-7	TGCAGTGCCGCCGGGACCAGCATGTACGAGCAGTACTTC	CSAAGTSMYEQYF
many	TRBV20-1	TRBD2	TRBJ2-5	TGCAGTGCTAAACTAGCGGCGCAAGAGACCCAGTACTTC	CSAKLAAQETQYF
many	TRBV7-2	-	TRBJ2-1	TGTGCCAGCAGCCCTAGGATTAGTTCCTACAATGAGCAGTTCTTC	CASSPRISSYNEQFF
many	TRBV10-3	-	TRBJ1-5	TGTGCCATCAGTGAAAGTGGTAGGAACCCTCAGCCCCAGCATTTT	CAISESGRNPQPQHF
few	TRBV6-5	TRBD1	TRBJ1-2	TGTGCCACCGGACAGGGTCGACTTAACTATGGCTACACCTTC	CATGQGRLNYGYTF
-	TRBV5-1	-	TRBJ2-3	TGCGCCAGCAGCCTGGACGGATCCACTAGCACAGATACGCAGTATTTT	CASSLDGSTSTDTQYF
-	TRBV5-1	-	TRBJ2-7	TGCGCCAGCAGCTTACGGGTTTCCACGGTAGCCTACGAGCAGTACTTC	CASSLRVSTVAYEQYF
few	TRBV5-6	-	TRBJ1-1	TGTGCCAGCAGCCCTTTAGCCCCCATCGGCATGAACACTGAAGCTTTCTTT	CASSPLAPIGMNTEAFF
many	TRBV29-1	-	TRBJ2-7	TGCAGCGTTGCCGGGTACGGCTACGAGCAGTACTTC	CSVAGYGYEQYF